Below are 9 T cell receptor beta chains sequenced from a single sample in a study of Graves' ophthalmopathy and Graves' hyperthyroidism. RNA served as the template for amplifying TCR beta CDR3 regions. First-round RT-PCR employed HTBI primers, with a second-round multiplex PCR after it. TCRdb fed the multiplex PCR reads into MiXCR, producing one record per CDR3 protein. The repertoire holds approximately 480,000 distinct CDR3 sequences, with about an eighth as singletons. The material sequenced was blood. The source is a woman aged 25 to 39 with Graves' ophthalmopathy.

This clonotype came up many times. The chain has TRBV6-1 and TRBJ2-5, with TRBD1 identical over 7 bases. CDR1 MNHNS and CDR2 SASEGT come from the germline V gene. The CDR3 extends over 15 amino acids. The J segment lost 2 bases and the V segment lost 8 bases, leaving 11 bases of the junction unmatched. The CDR3 is CASHLRGTPQETQYF. In nucleotides, the CDR3 is TGTGCCAGCCATCTCAGGGGGACACCACAAGAGACCCAGTACTTC.

There are many counts of this clonotype. The chain uses TRBV19 and TRBJ1-5; tentative D call: TRBD1 (5 bases). This CDR3 contains 14 residues. CDR1 is LNHDA, CDR2 SQIVND, per germline (reference sequence). V shed 2 bases and J shed 3 bases, with 8 bases lying between them. The CDR3 bases are TGTGCCAGTAGTATAACAGGTTACAATCAGCCCCAGCATTTT. Translating it yields CASSITGYNQPQHF.

The table lists this clonotype with many counts. This chain links TRBV27 with TRBJ1-2; no reliable D call. The CDR3 length is 14 residues. Trimming stripped 6 bases from V and 5 bases from J, with 16 bases between. Germline V gives CDR1 MNHEY, CDR2 SMNVEV (reference sequence). In nucleotides, the CDR3 is TGTGCCAGCAGCCTCCGGGGATCCTCTTATGGCTACACCTTC. This codes for CASSLRGSSYGYTF.

In its sample, this clonotype was seen many times. The rearrangement links TRBV6-1 to TRBJ1-1; D is possibly TRBD1 (6 bases). This CDR3 contains 16 residues. The germline gives CDR1 MNHNS, CDR2 SASEGT. Trimming removed 8 bases at V and 0 bases at J, with 19 bases between. The CDR3 is CASSLILGQMNTEAFF. The CDR3 DNA is TGTGCCAGCTCCTTAATACTGGGACAAATGAACACTGAAGCTTTCTTT.

In this sample, this clonotype turned up many times. The chain joins TRBV6-2 or TRBV6-3 to TRBJ1-3; 7 bases agree with TRBD1. CDR1 is MNHEY, CDR2 SVGEGT, per germline. With V trimmed by 5 bases and J by 0 bases, 13 bases remained unmatched. The CDR3 consists of 18 residues. This CDR3 reads CASSPTGTAVLSGNTIYF. CDR3 nucleotides: TGTGCCAGCAGTCCTACCGGGACAGCGGTACTCTCTGGAAACACCATATATTTT.

This clonotype was observed many times. V and J are TRBV12-5 and TRBJ2-5; possible D gene TRBD2, 6 bases. Per germline, CDR1 LGHNT and CDR2 FRNRAP. This CDR3 spans 14 amino acids. V was shortened by 1 base and J by 5 bases, with 11 bases between the two germline ends. For the CDR3, the DNA is TGTGCTAGTGGTTTGGGGGCCGCGGGGGAGACCCAGTACTTC. This sequence encodes CASGLGAAGETQYF.

A note on this clonotype: Given a much more abundant clone one base away, this may be a read error. This sequence joins TRBV2 and TRBJ1-5; D uncertain. The CDR3 runs 13 residues. Germline values: CDR1 SNHLY, CDR2 FYNNEI. The V and J ends lost 8 bases and 3 bases respectively, with 11 bases between them. DNA of the CDR3: TGTGCCAGCCCCCGCCGGTTCAATCAGCCCCAGCATTTT. This sequence encodes CASPRRFNQPQHF.

This clonotype was detected ten times or more. CDR3: CASSEWVAGGINYEQYF. The CDR3 DNA reads TGTGCCAGCAGTGAATGGGTGGCAGGGGGTATTAATTACGAGCAGTACTTC. V usage is TRBV6-1 and J usage is TRBJ2-7; 7 positions agree with TRBD1. Germline V gene sequence: CDR1 MNHNS, CDR2 SASEGT. The CDR3 has 17 amino acids. Trimming at V came to 2 bases and at J to 4 bases, leaving 14 bases not matched to a gene.

V and J are TRBV4-1 and TRBJ2-7; D could derive from TRBD1 or TRBD2 (5 bases each). Per the germline V gene, CDR1 is MGHRA and CDR2 is YSYEKL. V was cut by 4 bases and J by 3 bases, with 16 bases left in between. The CDR3 contains 15 residues. The CDR3 protein is CASSPLGDPYYEQYF. CDR3 DNA sequence: TGCGCCAGCAGCCCATTGGGGGACCCCTACTACGAGCAGTACTTC.